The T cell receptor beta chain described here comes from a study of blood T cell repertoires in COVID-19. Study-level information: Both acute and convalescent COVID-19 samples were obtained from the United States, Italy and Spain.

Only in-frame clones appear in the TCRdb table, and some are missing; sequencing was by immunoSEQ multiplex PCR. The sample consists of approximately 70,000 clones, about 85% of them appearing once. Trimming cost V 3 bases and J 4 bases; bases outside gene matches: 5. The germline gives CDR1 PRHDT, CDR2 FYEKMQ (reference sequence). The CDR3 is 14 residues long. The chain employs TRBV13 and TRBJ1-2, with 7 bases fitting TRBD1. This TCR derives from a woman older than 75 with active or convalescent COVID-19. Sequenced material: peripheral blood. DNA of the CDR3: TGTGCCAGCAGCTTTATGGGACAGATCTATGGCTACACCTTC. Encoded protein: CASSFMGQIYGYTF.